Presented here are 8 T cell receptor beta chains from one specimen sequenced in a study of response to subunit inactivated influenza vaccine (dated by TCRdb to the late 2010s). Library preparation was by RT-PCR. Sequencer: Illumina HiSeq 2500. Using fastp at Q25 and MiXCR, TCRdb reprocessed the public reads and kept productive beta chains. Rows are unified per CDR3 protein, each entry keeping the most common DNA and genes. This sample has roughly 700,000 distinct CDR3 sequences in its table, and more than 11% of those were observed once. The ten largest clonotypes hold approximately 6.5% of the sample. The sample consisted of PBMCs from blood, taken 14 to 15 days before vaccination. These receptors were taken from a man between 45 and 60 years old who received an inactivated influenza vaccine. Donor details come from another sample of the same person, matched by shared clones.

The rearrangement links TRBV20-1 to TRBJ1-1, with D hard to call. The CDR3 is made up of 12 amino acids. V was trimmed by 1 base and J by 5 bases, leaving 8 bases between them. The germline CDR1 and CDR2 sequences are DFQATT and SNEGSKA (reference sequence). The CDR3 coding sequence is TGCAGTGCTAGAGTCCGGAGTACTGAAGCTTTCTTT. Its translation: CSARVRSTEAFF.

This clonotype was seen only a few times. V gene TRBV20-1 combines with J gene TRBJ2-1, with 8 positions matching TRBD2. V shed 5 bases and J 4 bases; nucleotides not matched to a gene: 10. CDR3 length: 15 residues. Germline-derived CDR1 and CDR2 are DFQATT and SNEGSKA (reference sequence). CDR3 protein: CSAPLRAGGYNEQFF. DNA of the CDR3: TGCAGTGCTCCCCTAAGGGCGGGGGGTTACAATGAGCAGTTCTTC.

The gene calls are TRBV7-6 and TRBJ2-5, with TRBD2 matching 8 bases. Unmatched junction bases numbered 12, after V lost 5 bases and J lost 4 bases. This CDR3 has 16 residues. Germline V CDR1 and CDR2: SGHVS, FNYEAQ. CDR3 nucleotide sequence: TGTGCCAGCAGCAGAGATAGCGGGGCTCGGGGAGAGACCCAGTACTTC. This translates into CASSRDSGARGETQYF. Filled out from reference TRBV7-6 and TRBJ2-5, the complete variable domain reads GAGVSQSPRYKVTKRGQDVALRCDPISGHVSLYWYRQALGQGPEFLTYFNYEAQQDKSGLPNDRFSAERPEGSISTLTIQRTEQRDSAMYRCASSRDSGARGETQYFGPGTRLLVL.

This clonotype occurred a few times. V is TRBV10-3 and J is TRBJ1-2; possible D gene TRBD1, 5 bases. CDR1 is ENHRY, CDR2 SYGVKD, per germline. This CDR3 is 15 amino acids long. V dropped 8 bases and J dropped 0 bases, with 16 bases sitting between them. The CDR3 bases are TGTGCCATCGGCGGACGGCTGGGGGCTAACTATGGCTACACCTTC. It encodes CAIGGRLGANYGYTF.

This rearrangement joins TRBV7-2 to TRBJ2-7; 9 bases are a match to TRBD1. V trimming: 0 bases; J trimming: 3 bases; junction bases outside the gene matches: 6. Germline assignment: CDR1 SGHTA and CDR2 FQGNSA. CDR3 size: 16 residues. The CDR3 sequence: CASSLASGQGYYEQYF. CDR3 nucleotide sequence: TGTGCCAGCAGCTTAGCGTCCGGACAGGGGTACTACGAGCAGTACTTC.

The chain couples TRBV6-1 to TRBJ2-3; 12 bases align to TRBD1. After removal of 0 bases from V and 2 bases from J, the junction contained 3 bases not matched to a gene. Germline V gene data show CDR1 as MNHNS and CDR2 as SASEGT. This CDR3 has 17 amino acids. DNA of the CDR3: TGTGCCAGCAGTGAAGCGGGACAGGGGGCGAACACAGATACGCAGTATTTT. It translates to CASSEAGQGANTDTQYF.

This rearrangement joins TRBV5-6 to TRBJ2-7, with TRBD1 matching over 7 bases. Germline loops: CDR1 SGHDT, CDR2 YYEEEE. The V gene end was trimmed by 4 bases and the J gene end by 9 bases; junction bases not matched to a gene: 16. This CDR3 comprises 15 residues. CDR3 DNA: TGTGCCAGCAGCCCCAGAGGATCCAGGGGGATGGGGCAGTACTTC. It is translated as CASSPRGSRGMGQYF.

This clonotype has ten or more counts. The chain employs TRBV7-2 and TRBJ2-6; no firm D call. Germline lookup yields CDR1 SGHTA and CDR2 FQGNSA. CDR3 size: 15 residues. Trimming took 4 bases from V and 4 from J, leaving 11 bases between them. This chain's CDR3 is CASSSRKWGANVLTF. In nucleotides, the CDR3 is TGTGCCAGCAGCTCCCGGAAGTGGGGGGCCAACGTCCTGACTTTC.